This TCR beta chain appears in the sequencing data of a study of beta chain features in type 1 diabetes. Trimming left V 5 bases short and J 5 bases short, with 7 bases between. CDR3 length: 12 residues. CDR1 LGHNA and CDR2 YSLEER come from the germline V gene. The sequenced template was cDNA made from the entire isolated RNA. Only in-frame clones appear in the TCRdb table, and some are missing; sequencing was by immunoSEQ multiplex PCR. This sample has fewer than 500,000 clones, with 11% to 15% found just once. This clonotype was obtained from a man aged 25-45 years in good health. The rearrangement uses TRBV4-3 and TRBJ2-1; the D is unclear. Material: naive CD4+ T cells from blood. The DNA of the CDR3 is TGCGCCAGCAGCAGGACGGACAATGAGCAGTTCTTC. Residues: CASSRTDNEQFF.